This TCR beta chain comes out of a study of blood T cell repertoires in COVID-19. At the level of the study: Sample material is recorded as cDNA or gDNA derived from T cells, B-cell-depleted T cells, or PBMCs.

Trimming cost V 6 bases and J 1 base, with 16 bases left between them. The CDR3 is 15 amino acids. Germline V gene lookup returns CDR1 MNHEY and CDR2 SMNVEV (reference sequence). Original processing notes: Quantification of nucleated cells was approximated via reference gene primer amplification. TCRdb's copy holds only in-frame clones and misses some; the assay was immunoSEQ multiplex PCR. That table supplies the V and J calls and clone size; D and trimming were determined from the DNA. The profile shows approximately 180,000 clones, approximately 88% of them singletons. The Seattle patients joined while their infection was active and were tracked longitudinally afterward.

Source material: peripheral blood. The chain uses TRBV27 and TRBJ2-7, with D possibly being TRBD2 (6 bases). This TCR derives from a woman in her thirties or forties with COVID-19, enrolled during active disease. CDR3 amino acids: CASRSGTHTSYEQYF. The CDR3 DNA sequence: TGTGCCAGCAGGTCAGGGACTCACACTTCCTACGAGCAGTACTTC.